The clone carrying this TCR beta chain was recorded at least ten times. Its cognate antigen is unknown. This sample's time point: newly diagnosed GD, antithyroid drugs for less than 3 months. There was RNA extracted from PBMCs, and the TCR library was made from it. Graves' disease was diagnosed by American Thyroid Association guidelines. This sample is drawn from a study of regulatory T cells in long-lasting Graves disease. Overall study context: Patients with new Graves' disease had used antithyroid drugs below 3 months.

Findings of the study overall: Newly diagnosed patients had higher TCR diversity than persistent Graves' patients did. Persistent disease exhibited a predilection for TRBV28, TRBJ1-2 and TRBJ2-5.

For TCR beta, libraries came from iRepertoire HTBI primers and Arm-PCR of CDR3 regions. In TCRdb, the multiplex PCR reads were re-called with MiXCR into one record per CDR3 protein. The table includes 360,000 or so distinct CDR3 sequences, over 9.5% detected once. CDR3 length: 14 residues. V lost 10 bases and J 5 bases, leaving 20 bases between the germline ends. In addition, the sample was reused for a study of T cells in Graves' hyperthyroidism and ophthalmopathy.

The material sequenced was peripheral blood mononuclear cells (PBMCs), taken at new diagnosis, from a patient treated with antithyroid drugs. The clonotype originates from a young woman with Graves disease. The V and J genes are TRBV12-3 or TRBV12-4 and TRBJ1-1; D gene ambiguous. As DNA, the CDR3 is TGTGCCACCCTAGACCCCGGGGAGGGAACTGAAGCTTTCTTT. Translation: CATLDPGEGTEAFF.